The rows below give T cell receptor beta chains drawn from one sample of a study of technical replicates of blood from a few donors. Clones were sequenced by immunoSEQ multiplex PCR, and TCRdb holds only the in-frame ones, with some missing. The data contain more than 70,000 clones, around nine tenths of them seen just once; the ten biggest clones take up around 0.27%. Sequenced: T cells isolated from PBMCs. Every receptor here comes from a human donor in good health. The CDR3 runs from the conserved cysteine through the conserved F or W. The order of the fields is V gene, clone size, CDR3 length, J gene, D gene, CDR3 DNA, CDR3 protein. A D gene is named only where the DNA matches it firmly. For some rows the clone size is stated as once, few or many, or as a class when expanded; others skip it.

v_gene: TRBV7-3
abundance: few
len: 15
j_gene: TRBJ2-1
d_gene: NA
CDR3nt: TGTGCCAGCAGCTTATCGCTAGCAGCCTACAATGAGCAGTTCTTC
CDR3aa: CASSLSLAAYNEQFF

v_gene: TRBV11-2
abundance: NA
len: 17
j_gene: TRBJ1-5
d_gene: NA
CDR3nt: TGTGCCAGCAGCTCGATCGGGGGGTCGGGTAGCAATCAGCCCCAGCATTTT
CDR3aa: CASSSIGGSGSNQPQHF

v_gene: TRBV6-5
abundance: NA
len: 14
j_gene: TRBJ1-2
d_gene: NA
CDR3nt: TGTGCCAGCAGTTACTCTTCAGGGTACTATGGCTACACCTTC
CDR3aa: CASSYSSGYYGYTF

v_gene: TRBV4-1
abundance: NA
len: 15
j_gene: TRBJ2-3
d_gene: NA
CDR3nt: TGCGCCAGCAGCCCCCACTTAGTCGGGACAGATACGCAGTATTTT
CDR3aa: CASSPHLVGTDTQYF

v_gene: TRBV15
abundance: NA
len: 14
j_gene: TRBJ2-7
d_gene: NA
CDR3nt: TGTGCCACCAGCGAAACAGGGAGGGATTACGAGCAGTACTTC
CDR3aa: CATSETGRDYEQYF

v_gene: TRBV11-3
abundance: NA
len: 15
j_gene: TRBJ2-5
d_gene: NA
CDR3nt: TGTGCCAGCAGCTTAGCCCTGCCCTCCCGGGAGACCCAGTACTTC
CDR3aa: CASSLALPSRETQYF

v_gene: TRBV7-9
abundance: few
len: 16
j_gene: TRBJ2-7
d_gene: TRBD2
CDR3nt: TGTGCCAGCAGGCCGCGCCCGGCGGGACTATCCTACGAGCAGTACTTC
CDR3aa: CASRPRPAGLSYEQYF

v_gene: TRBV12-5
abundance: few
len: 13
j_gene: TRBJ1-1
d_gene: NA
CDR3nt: TGTGCTAGTGGTTTGCCTTTCCTCACTGAAGCTTTCTTT
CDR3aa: CASGLPFLTEAFF

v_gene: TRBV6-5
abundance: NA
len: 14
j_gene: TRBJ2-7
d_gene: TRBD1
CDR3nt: TGTGCCAGCAGCTACGGACAGGGGGACTACGAGCAGTACTTC
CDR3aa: CASSYGQGDYEQYF

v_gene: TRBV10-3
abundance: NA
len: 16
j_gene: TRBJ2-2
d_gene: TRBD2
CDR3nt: TGTGCCATCAGTGAGGCCACTAGCGGGGATACCGGGGAGCTGTTTTTT
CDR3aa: CAISEATSGDTGELFF

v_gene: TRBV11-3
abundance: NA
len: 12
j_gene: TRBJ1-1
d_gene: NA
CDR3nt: TGTGCCAGCAGCAATCCGAGGACTGAAGCTTTCTTT
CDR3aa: CASSNPRTEAFF

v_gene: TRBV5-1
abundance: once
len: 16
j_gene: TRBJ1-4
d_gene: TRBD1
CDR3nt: TGCGCCAGCAGCCTGGGAAACAGGGGGTCTAATGAAAAACTGTTTTTT
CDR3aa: CASSLGNRGSNEKLFF

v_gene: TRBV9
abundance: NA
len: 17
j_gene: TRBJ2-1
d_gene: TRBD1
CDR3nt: TGTGCCAGCAGCGACACGAGGATAGGGGGCAGGGCAGGGAAGTGGTTCTTC
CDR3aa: CASSDTRIGGRAGKWFF

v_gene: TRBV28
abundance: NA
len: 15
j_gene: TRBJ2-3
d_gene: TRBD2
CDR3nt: TGTGCCAGCAGTTTACCTAGCGGGTTGTCTGATACGCAGTATTTT
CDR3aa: CASSLPSGLSDTQYF

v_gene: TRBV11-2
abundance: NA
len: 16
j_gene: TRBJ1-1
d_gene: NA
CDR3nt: TGTGCCAGCAGCTATACGCCCAGGGGAAAGAACACTGAAGCTTTCTTT
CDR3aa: CASSYTPRGKNTEAFF

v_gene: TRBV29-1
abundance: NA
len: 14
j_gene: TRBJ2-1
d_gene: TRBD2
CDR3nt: TGCAGCCTTCTGGGACTAGCGGGGGACAATGAGCAGTTCTTC
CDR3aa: CSLLGLAGDNEQFF

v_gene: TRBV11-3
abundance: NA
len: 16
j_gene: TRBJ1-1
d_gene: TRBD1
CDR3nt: TGTGCCAGCAGCTTTCCCGACAGGGGTGCGTTGGCTGAAGCTTTCTTT
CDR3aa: CASSFPDRGALAEAFF

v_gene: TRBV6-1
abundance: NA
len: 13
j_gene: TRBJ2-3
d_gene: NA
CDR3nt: TGTGCCAGCAGTTCTCGGGAGACAGATACGCAGTATTTT
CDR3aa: CASSSRETDTQYF

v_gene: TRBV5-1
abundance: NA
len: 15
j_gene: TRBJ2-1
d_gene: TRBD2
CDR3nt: TGCGCCAGCAGCTTGGACGGGAGGGGCTTCAATGAGCAGTTCTTC
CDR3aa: CASSLDGRGFNEQFF

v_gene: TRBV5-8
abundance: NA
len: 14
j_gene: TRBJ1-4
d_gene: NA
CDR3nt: TGTGCCAGCAGCGTCCCTCAGGCTAATGAAAAACTGTTTTTT
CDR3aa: CASSVPQANEKLFF

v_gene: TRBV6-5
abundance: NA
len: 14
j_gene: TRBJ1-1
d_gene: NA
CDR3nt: TGTGCCAGCAAAGAGGGCCAGCGGGACACTGAAGCTTTCTTT
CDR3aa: CASKEGQRDTEAFF

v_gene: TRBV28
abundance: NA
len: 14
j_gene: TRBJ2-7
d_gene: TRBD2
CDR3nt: TGTGCCAGCAGTTATCCCCGGGAGGGGGAGGAGCAGTACTTC
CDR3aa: CASSYPREGEEQYF

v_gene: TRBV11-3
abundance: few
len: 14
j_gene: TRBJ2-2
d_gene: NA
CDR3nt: TGTGCCAGTAGTCAGGGGCCGGACACCGGGGAGCTGTTTTTT
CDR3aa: CASSQGPDTGELFF

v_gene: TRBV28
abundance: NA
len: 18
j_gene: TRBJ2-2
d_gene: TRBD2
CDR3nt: TGTGCCAGCAGTTTATTTAGCGGGAGGGCCGTCGGCACCGGGGAGCTGTTTTTT
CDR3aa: CASSLFSGRAVGTGELFF

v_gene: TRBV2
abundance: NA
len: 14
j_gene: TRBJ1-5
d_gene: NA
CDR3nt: TGTGCCAGCAGTGGCACCACATTCGATCAGCCCCAGCATTTT
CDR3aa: CASSGTTFDQPQHF

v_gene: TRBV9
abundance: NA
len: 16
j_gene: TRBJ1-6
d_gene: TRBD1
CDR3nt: TGTGCCAGCAGCGTAGGGGGACAGGTACATAATTCACCCCTCCACTTT
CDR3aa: CASSVGGQVHNSPLHF

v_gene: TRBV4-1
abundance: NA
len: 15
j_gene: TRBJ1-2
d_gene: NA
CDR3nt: TGCGCCAGCAGCCAAGATCTGCAGGCTGGAGGTGGCTACACCTTC
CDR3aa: CASSQDLQAGGGYTF

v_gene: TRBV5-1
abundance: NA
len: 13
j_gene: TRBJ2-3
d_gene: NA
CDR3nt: TGCGCCAGCAGCCCGGGGGACCGAGATACGCAGTATTTT
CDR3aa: CASSPGDRDTQYF

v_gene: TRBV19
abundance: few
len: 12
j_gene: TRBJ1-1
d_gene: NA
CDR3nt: TGTGCCAGTAGTGGGACACAAGATAAAGCTTTCTTT
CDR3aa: CASSGTQDKAFF

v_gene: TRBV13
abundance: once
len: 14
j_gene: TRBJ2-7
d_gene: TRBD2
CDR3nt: TGTGCCAGCAGATCTAGCGGGGTTAACTACGAGCAGTACTTC
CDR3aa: CASRSSGVNYEQYF

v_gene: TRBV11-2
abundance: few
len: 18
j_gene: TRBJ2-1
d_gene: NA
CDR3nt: TGTGCCAGCAGCTTGGGGAGGAAAACTACGAGCTCCTACAATGAGCAGTTCTTC
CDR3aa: CASSLGRKTTSSYNEQFF

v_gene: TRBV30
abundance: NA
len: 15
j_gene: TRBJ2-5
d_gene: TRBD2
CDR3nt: TGTGCTTGGGAGCGGGGGGGTTTAGGAGAAGAGACCCAGTACTTC
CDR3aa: CAWERGGLGEETQYF

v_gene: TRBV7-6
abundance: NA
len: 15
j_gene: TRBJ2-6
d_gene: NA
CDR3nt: TGTGCCAGCACGTATACTGACTCTGGGGCCAACGTCCTGACTTTC
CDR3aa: CASTYTDSGANVLTF

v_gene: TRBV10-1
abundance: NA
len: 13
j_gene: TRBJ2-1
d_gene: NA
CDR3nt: TGCGCCAGCAGTGAGACCAGGGTTAGGGAGCAGTTCTTC
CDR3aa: CASSETRVREQFF

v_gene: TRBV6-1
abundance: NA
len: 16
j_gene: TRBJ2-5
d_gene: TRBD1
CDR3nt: TGTGCCAGCAGTGAAGCCCTGACAGGGGGACAGGAGACCCAGTACTTC
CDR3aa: CASSEALTGGQETQYF